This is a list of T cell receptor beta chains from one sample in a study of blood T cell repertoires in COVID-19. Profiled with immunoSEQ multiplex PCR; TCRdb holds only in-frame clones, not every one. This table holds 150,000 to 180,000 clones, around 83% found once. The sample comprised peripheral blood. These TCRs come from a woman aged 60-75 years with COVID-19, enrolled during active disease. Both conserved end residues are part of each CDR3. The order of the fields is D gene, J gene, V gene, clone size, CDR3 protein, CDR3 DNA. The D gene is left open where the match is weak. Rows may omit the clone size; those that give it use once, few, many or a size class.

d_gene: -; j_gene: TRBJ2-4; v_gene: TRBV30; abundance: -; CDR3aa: CAWNQGSKNIQYF; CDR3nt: TGTGCCTGGAATCAGGGGTCGAAAAACATTCAGTACTTC
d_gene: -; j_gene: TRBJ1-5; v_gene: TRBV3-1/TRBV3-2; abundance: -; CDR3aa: CASSDQGHSNQPQHF; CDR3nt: TGTGCCAGCAGCGACCAGGGACATAGCAATCAGCCCCAGCATTTT
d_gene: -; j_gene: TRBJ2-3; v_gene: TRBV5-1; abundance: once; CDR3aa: CASSLAYSTDTQYF; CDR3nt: TGCGCCAGCAGCTTGGCTTATAGCACAGATACGCAGTATTTT
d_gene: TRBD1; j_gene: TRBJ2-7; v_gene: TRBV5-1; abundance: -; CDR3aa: CASSLDRETYEQYF; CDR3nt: TGCGCCAGCAGCTTAGACAGGGAAACCTACGAGCAGTACTTC
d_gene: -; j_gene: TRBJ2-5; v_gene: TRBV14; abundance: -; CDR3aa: CASSQVMGRGSETQYF; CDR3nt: TGTGCCAGCAGCCAAGTTATGGGCAGGGGAAGTGAGACCCAGTACTTC
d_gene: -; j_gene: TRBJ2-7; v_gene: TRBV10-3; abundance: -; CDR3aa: CAINGNSYEQYF; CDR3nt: TGTGCCATCAATGGCAACTCCTACGAGCAGTACTTC
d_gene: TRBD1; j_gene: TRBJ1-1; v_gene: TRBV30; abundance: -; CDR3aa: CAWSQGGTEAFF; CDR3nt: TGTGCCTGGAGCCAGGGGGGAACTGAAGCTTTCTTT
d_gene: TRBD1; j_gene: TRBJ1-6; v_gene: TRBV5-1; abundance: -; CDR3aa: CASSRDSYNSPLHF; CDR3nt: TGCGCCAGCAGCCGGGACAGCTATAATTCACCCCTCCACTTT
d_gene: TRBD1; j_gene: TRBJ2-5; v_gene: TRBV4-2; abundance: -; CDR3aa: CASSQENRLGTGGSARETQYF; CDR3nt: TGTGCCAGCAGCCAAGAAAATAGGCTTGGGACAGGGGGCAGCGCAAGGGAGACCCAGTACTTC
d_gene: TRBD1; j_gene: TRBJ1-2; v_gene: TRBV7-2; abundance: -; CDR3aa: CASSSVRGPVDYGYTF; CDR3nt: TGTGCCAGCAGCTCCGTAAGGGGGCCCGTTGACTATGGCTACACCTTC
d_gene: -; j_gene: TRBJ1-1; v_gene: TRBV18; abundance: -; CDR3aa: CASSRSGDWMNTEAFF; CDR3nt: TGTGCCAGCTCACGATCAGGGGATTGGATGAACACTGAAGCTTTCTTT
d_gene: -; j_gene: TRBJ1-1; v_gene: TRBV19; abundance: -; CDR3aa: CASSSRAQNTEAFF; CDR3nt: TGTGCCAGTAGTAGCAGGGCCCAGAACACTGAAGCTTTCTTT
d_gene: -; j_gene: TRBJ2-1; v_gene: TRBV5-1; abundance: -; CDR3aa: CASSLTPPSDEQFF; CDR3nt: TGCGCCAGCAGCTTAACTCCTCCCTCGGATGAGCAGTTCTTC
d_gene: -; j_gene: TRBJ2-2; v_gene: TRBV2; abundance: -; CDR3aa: CASRGTLSSNTGELFF; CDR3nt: TGTGCCAGCAGGGGGACACTTTCCTCGAACACCGGGGAGCTGTTTTTT
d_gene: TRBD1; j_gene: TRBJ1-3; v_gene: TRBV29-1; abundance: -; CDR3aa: CSVRTGSGSGNTIYF; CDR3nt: TGCAGCGTCAGGACAGGAAGTGGCTCTGGAAACACCATATATTTT
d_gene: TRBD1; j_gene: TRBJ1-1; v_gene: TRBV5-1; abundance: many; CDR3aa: CASRLQGASTEAFF; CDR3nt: TGCGCCAGCAGGCTGCAGGGGGCGAGTACTGAAGCTTTCTTT
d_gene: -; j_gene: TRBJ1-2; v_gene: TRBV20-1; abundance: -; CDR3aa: CSASRRLSGYTF; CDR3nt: TGCAGTGCTAGTCGCCGGCTTAGCGGCTACACCTTC
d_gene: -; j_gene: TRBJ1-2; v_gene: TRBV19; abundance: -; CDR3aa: CASTSPDRSNYGYTF; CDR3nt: TGTGCCAGTACCTCCCCCGACAGGAGTAACTATGGCTACACCTTC